A selection of T cell receptor beta chains follows, all from one sample in a study of radiotherapy plus CTLA-4 blockade in lung cancer. TCRdb's copy holds only in-frame clones and misses some; the assay was immunoSEQ multiplex PCR. The data hold 65,000 to 70,000 clones, with about 80% observed a single time. The sample here was peripheral blood, taken from a patient treated with radiotherapy plus ipilimumab. These receptors all come from a human donor with non-small cell lung cancer who had a complete response to radiotherapy plus ipilimumab. The CDR3 runs from the conserved cysteine through the conserved F or W. D genes are given only for firm matches. A clone size is listed for some rows: how often the clone was seen (once, few, many), or a class if it is expanded.

v_gene	d_gene	abundance	j_gene	CDR3nt	CDR3aa
TRBV5-8	TRBD2	NA	TRBJ2-2	TGTGCCAGGGCCTCCGGGACTAGCGGGAGGGCCGGTAACACCGGGGAGCTGTTTTTT	CARASGTSGRAGNTGELFF
TRBV7-2	NA	NA	TRBJ1-2	TGTGCCAGCAGCTACGTGAATGGGGGCTACACCTTC	CASSYVNGGYTF
TRBV4-1	NA	medium-sized	TRBJ1-2	TGCGCCAGCAGCCCGCCGGGCTCCCCGTCGGGTGGCTACACCTTC	CASSPPGSPSGGYTF
TRBV6-5	NA	NA	TRBJ1-1	TGTGCCAGCAGTCCCCGGGACACCCTGGCTGAAGCTTTCTTT	CASSPRDTLAEAFF
TRBV2	NA	NA	TRBJ1-2	TGTACGACGGACGGGGAAAACTATGGCTACACCTTC	CTTDGENYGYTF
TRBV6-1	NA	NA	TRBJ2-2	TGTGCCAGCAGCACCTACAGGGAAAACACCGGGGAGCTGTTTTTT	CASSTYRENTGELFF
TRBV7-7	NA	NA	TRBJ2-2	TGTGCTAGCAGCTTAGAGGGCACCGGGGAGCTGTTTTTT	CASSLEGTGELFF
TRBV6-5	NA	NA	TRBJ2-7	TGTGCCAGCGGGCCCTCCTACGAGCAGTACTTC	CASGPSYEQYF
TRBV6-5	NA	NA	TRBJ2-7	TGTGCCAGCAGACCGACTCAGGGACACGAGCAGTACTTC	CASRPTQGHEQYF
TRBV6-1	TRBD1	NA	TRBJ1-1	TGTGCCAGCAGTACTCGGACAGGGAACACTGAAGCTTTCTTT	CASSTRTGNTEAFF
TRBV2	NA	NA	TRBJ2-3	TGTGCCAGCAGCACTTCGTGGGAAACCGATACGCAGTATTTT	CASSTSWETDTQYF
TRBV6-1	TRBD1	once	TRBJ2-5	TGTGCCAGCAAAAGACAGGGTAAAGAGACCCAGTACTTC	CASKRQGKETQYF
TRBV5-4	NA	NA	TRBJ2-2	TGTGCCAGCAGCTCTCGTAGAGCGGCGAACACCGGGGAGCTGTTTTTT	CASSSRRAANTGELFF
TRBV19	NA	once	TRBJ1-4	TGTGCCAGTAGTCTTTACAGCTCAACTAATGAAAAACTGTTTTTT	CASSLYSSTNEKLFF
TRBV5-1	NA	once	TRBJ2-4	TGCGCCAGCAGCTTGGGTTTGTTTGTGGATAGAACCAAAAACATTCAGTACTTC	CASSLGLFVDRTKNIQYF
TRBV18	NA	NA	TRBJ2-1	TGTGCCAGCTCACCACTGCTGGGGTCCTACAATGAGCAGTTCTTC	CASSPLLGSYNEQFF
TRBV9	NA	NA	TRBJ1-5	TGTGCCAGCAGCCCCGGGGGGCATCAGCCCCAGCATTTT	CASSPGGHQPQHF
TRBV10-3	TRBD1	few	TRBJ1-3	TGTGCCATCAGACCAGACAGGGCCACCTCTGGAAACACCATATATTTT	CAIRPDRATSGNTIYF
TRBV19	NA	NA	TRBJ2-7	TGTGCCAGTAGTATGGCGGGGAACTCCTACGAGCAGTACTTC	CASSMAGNSYEQYF
TRBV7-9	NA	NA	TRBJ1-5	TGTGCCAGCAGTCGTGGACAGCTGAATCAGCCCCAGCATTTT	CASSRGQLNQPQHF
TRBV19	NA	NA	TRBJ1-2	TGTGCCAGTAGGGCCGCCAGGGTATATGGCTACACCTTC	CASRAARVYGYTF
TRBV4-1	NA	few	TRBJ1-3	TGCGCCAGCAGCCAAGCCCCCAGCCGTATCTCTGGAAACACCATATATTTT	CASSQAPSRISGNTIYF
TRBV5-1	NA	NA	TRBJ1-3	TGCGCCAGCAGCGTGGCTTCCGGGTCCTCTGGAAACACCATATATTTT	CASSVASGSSGNTIYF
TRBV28	NA	NA	TRBJ2-5	TGTGCCAGCAGTTTAATGAGGGGCGTGGGCGTTCGGCAAGAGACCCAGTACTTC	CASSLMRGVGVRQETQYF
TRBV6-5	NA	few	TRBJ1-5	TGTGCCAGCAGCCCACCATCCTCAAGACCTCAGCCCCAGCATTTT	CASSPPSSRPQPQHF
TRBV28	NA	NA	TRBJ2-5	TGTGCCAGCAGTTTAGGCGGGTATCAAGAGACCCAGTACTTC	CASSLGGYQETQYF
TRBV19	NA	NA	TRBJ1-2	TGTGCCAGCCGGGACATATATAACTATGGCTACACCTTC	CASRDIYNYGYTF
TRBV11-2	NA	NA	TRBJ2-7	TGTGCCAGCAGCTTAAGCAGGGTAGCCAACGAGCAGTACTTC	CASSLSRVANEQYF
TRBV5-1	NA	NA	TRBJ2-6	TGCGCCAGCTGGGATGGGACCTCTGGGGCCAACGTCCCGACTTTC	CASWDGTSGANVPTF